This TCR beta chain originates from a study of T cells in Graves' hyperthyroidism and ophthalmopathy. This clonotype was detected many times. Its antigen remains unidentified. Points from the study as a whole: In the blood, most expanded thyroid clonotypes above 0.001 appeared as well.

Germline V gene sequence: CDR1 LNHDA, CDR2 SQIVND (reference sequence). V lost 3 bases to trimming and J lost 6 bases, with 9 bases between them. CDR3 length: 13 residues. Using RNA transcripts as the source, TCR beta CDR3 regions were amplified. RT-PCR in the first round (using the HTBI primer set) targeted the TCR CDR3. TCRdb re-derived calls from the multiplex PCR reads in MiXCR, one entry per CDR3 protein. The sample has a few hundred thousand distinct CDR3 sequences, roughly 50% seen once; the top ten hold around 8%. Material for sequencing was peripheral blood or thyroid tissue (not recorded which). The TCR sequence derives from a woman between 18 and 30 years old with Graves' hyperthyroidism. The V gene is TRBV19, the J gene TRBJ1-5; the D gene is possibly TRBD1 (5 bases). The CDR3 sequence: CASSIQGGQPQHF. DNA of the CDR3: TGTGCCAGTAGTATCCAGGGAGGTCAGCCCCAGCATTTT.